The 10 T cell receptor beta chains presented below share a single source sample, sequenced in a study of blood T cell repertoires in COVID-19. The repertoire was sequenced with immunoSEQ multiplex PCR; TCRdb's copy has only in-frame clones and lacks some. The repertoire has tens of thousands of clones, 70% to 90% of them found once; the top ten carry 4.3%. Sequences were obtained from peripheral blood. The source of these receptors is a man aged 55 to 70 with acute or convalescent COVID-19.

This sequence joins TRBV5-1 and TRBJ1-1; D remains unclear. The V end was cut by 4 bases, the J end by 0 bases, with 13 bases between. The CDR3 runs 15 residues. Germline-derived CDR1 and CDR2 are SGHRS and YFSETQ. CDR3 in amino acids: CASSTGSVMNTEAFF. The DNA for the CDR3 is TGCGCCAGCAGCACCGGGTCGGTGATGAACACTGAAGCTTTCTTT.

The rearrangement uses TRBV7-2 and TRBJ1-1; D is perhaps TRBD1 (6 bases). Germline loops: CDR1 SGHTA, CDR2 FQGNSA. V lost 5 bases and J lost 3, with 10 bases in between. This CDR3 is 13 amino acids long. The CDR3 sequence: CASSTTGYTEAFF. In DNA form, the CDR3 reads TGTGCCAGCAGCACTACAGGGTACACTGAAGCTTTCTTT.

J is TRBJ2-2 and V is TRBV19; 10 nucleotides match TRBD1. From germline, CDR1 is LNHDA and CDR2 SQIVND (reference sequence). The CDR3 contains 16 residues. The V gene end was trimmed by 3 bases and the J gene end by 5 bases; junction bases not matched to a gene: 6. CDR3 sequence: CASSIPPGQGTGELFF. Written as DNA, the CDR3 is TGTGCCAGTAGTATTCCTCCGGGACAGGGGACCGGGGAGCTGTTTTTT.

V usage is TRBV7-6 and J usage is TRBJ2-1; D possibly corresponds to TRBD2 (5 bases). Deletions cut 5 bases from V and 4 bases from J, with 15 bases between. Germline CDR1 and CDR2: SGHVS and FNYEAQ. The CDR3 has 15 amino acids. CDR3 nucleotides: TGTGCCAGCAGCCAACTAGATGGGATATACAATGAGCAGTTCTTC. Translating it yields CASSQLDGIYNEQFF.

The chain combines TRBV7-2 with TRBJ1-6, with 8 bases lining up with TRBD1. CDR1 SGHTA and CDR2 FQGNSA come from the germline V gene. The CDR3 extends over 18 amino acids. The trim removed 0 bases at V and 8 bases at J, leaving 12 bases unmatched. The CDR3 DNA reads TGTGCCAGCAGCTTAGCGAGGAGACCGGGACAGGTTTATTCACCCCTCCACTTT. Translation: CASSLARRPGQVYSPLHF.

This chain links TRBV2 with TRBJ1-4, with D possibly TRBD1 on 6 matching bases. The CDR3 loop spans 17 amino acids. CDR1 is SNHLY and CDR2 is FYNNEI in the germline V gene. Trimming removed 2 bases at V and 6 bases at J, with 19 bases between. The DNA for the CDR3 is TGTGCCAGCAGTGAATCGGTACGCGGGGGCTCGGATGAAAAACTGTTTTTT. Translated, it gives CASSESVRGGSDEKLFF.

V and J are TRBV29-1 and TRBJ2-3; TRBD1 might be the D (5 bases). V shed 3 bases and J shed 0 bases, with 19 bases lying between them. The CDR3 is made up of 17 amino acids. Germline assignment: CDR1 SQVTM and CDR2 ANQGSEA. CDR3 sequence: CSVDFLVGPTSTDTQYF. The CDR3 region has the DNA TGCAGCGTTGACTTTTTGGTGGGGCCAACGAGCACAGATACGCAGTATTTT.

The J gene is TRBJ1-4, the V gene TRBV30; 7 positions match TRBD1. The CDR3 loop spans 15 amino acids. Germline CDR1 reads GTSNPN; CDR2 reads SVGIG (reference sequence). The trim removed 0 bases at V and 3 bases at J, leaving 4 bases unmatched. The CDR3: CAWSVTGVANEKLFF. The CDR3 region has the DNA TGTGCCTGGAGTGTAACAGGGGTGGCTAATGAAAAACTGTTTTTT.

The rearrangement joins TRBV7-9 to TRBJ1-5, with 9 bases lining up with TRBD1. J lost 7 bases, V lost 5 bases, and 9 bases had no gene match. The length of the CDR3 is 15 residues. Per germline, CDR1 SEHNR and CDR2 FQNEAQ (reference sequence). This CDR3 reads CASSPAGQGLQPQHF. The CDR3 DNA reads as TGTGCCAGCAGCCCCGCGGGACAGGGCTTGCAGCCCCAGCATTTT.

The rearrangement links TRBV5-1 to TRBJ1-1; D possibly corresponds to TRBD1 (6 bases). The CDR3 has 14 amino acids. The V end lost 3 bases, the J end lost 2 bases, and 11 bases lay between the germline ends. Germline CDR1 and CDR2: SGHRS and YFSETQ. The CDR3, as DNA: TGCGCCAGCAGCTCTAGACAGGACAACACTGAAGCTTTCTTT. Translated: CASSSRQDNTEAFF.